This T cell receptor beta chain emerged from a study of control samples from healthy donors and cancer patients. TCRdb's copy holds only in-frame clones and misses some; the assay was immunoSEQ multiplex PCR. The repertoire holds about 82,000 clones, with roughly 93% as singletons. The CDR3 spans 16 residues. With 6 bases clipped from V and 0 bases from J, the junction kept 5 bases outside the gene matches. The germline gives CDR1 ENHRY, CDR2 SYGVKD. The source material was blood. The receptor was derived from a woman in her late teens or twenties in good health. This sequence joins TRBV10-3 and TRBJ1-1, with TRBD1 identical over 12 bases. The CDR3: CAIREGTGGMNTEAFF. Here the CDR3 DNA reads TGTGCCATCAGGGAAGGGACAGGGGGCATGAACACTGAAGCTTTCTTT.